These 5 T cell receptor beta chains came from one sample sequenced in a study of breast tumors, draining lymph nodes, adjacent tissues. TCRdb re-called the multiplex PCR reads through MiXCR, storing one row per CDR3 protein. The data contain around 25,000 distinct CDR3 sequences, around 23% of them singletons. Sequenced material: breast tumor tissue. The receptor set was obtained from a female donor with breast cancer. Some clones in this sample may be carry-over from other donors' samples.

This clonotype was counted many times. This chain uses TRBV4-1 with TRBJ2-7, with D uncertain. The CDR3 covers 16 residues. The germline CDR1 and CDR2 sequences are MGHRA and YSYEKL. V was trimmed by 0 bases and J by 0 bases, leaving 12 bases between them. Written as DNA, the CDR3 is TGCGCCAGCAGCCAAGACGCAGAGTACTACTCCTACGAGCAGTACTTC. Its translation: CASSQDAEYYSYEQYF.

This clonotype was seen ten or more times. This sequence joins TRBV27 and TRBJ2-2; D possibly corresponds to TRBD2 (5 bases). Germline V gene lookup returns CDR1 MNHEY and CDR2 SMNVEV (reference sequence). This CDR3 is built from 14 residues. Trimming removed 7 bases at V and 2 bases at J, with 11 bases between. The CDR3 nucleotides read TGTGCCAGCATAGGACTGAGAAACACCGGGGAGCTGTTTTTT. Translation: CASIGLRNTGELFF.

This clonotype occurred a few times. Since a much larger clone is just one base distant, this may be a read error. The rearrangement uses TRBV5-4 and TRBJ2-7; D uncertain. CDR1 is SGHNT and CDR2 is YYREEE in the germline V gene (reference sequence). The V gene lost 7 bases and the J gene lost 6 bases, with 14 bases spanning the gap. This CDR3 has 12 amino acids. The CDR3 DNA reads TGTGCCAGCGGCCCCCGTAATGGCGAGCAGTACTTC. Protein sequence: CASGPRNGEQYF.

CDR3 sequence reads: CASSVYRVYNSPLHF. CDR3 nucleotide sequence: TGTGCCAGCAGCGTGTACAGGGTCTATAATTCACCCCTCCACTTT. The chain links TRBV5-4 to TRBJ1-6; tentatively, D is TRBD1 (6 bases). V was pared by 4 bases and J by 3 bases, with 11 bases between. Germline V CDR1 and CDR2: SGHNT, YYREEE (reference sequence). The CDR3 is 15 residues long.

The sample holds many counts of this clonotype. V and J are TRBV5-4 and TRBJ2-3, with TRBD1 matching 10 bases. The CDR3 loop spans 15 amino acids. Germline V gives CDR1 SGHNT, CDR2 YYREEE (reference sequence). The ends lost 2 bases at V and 1 base at J; junction bases unmatched: 1. The CDR3, as DNA: TGTGCCAGCAGCTTTGGGACAGGGGGCACAGATACGCAGTATTTT. This translates into CASSFGTGGTDTQYF.